The 26 T cell receptor beta chains presented below share a single source sample, sequenced in a study of blood T cell repertoires in COVID-19. The protocol was immunoSEQ multiplex PCR, while the TCRdb copy is restricted to in-frame clones and leaves out a portion. The data show 50,000 to 65,000 clones, roughly 76% seen once. The sequenced sample consisted of peripheral blood. The receptors come from a woman aged 55-75 years with acute or convalescent COVID-19.

This chain joins TRBV5-6 and TRBJ1-6, with D possibly matching TRBD1 (5 bases). Germline V gene lookup returns CDR1 SGHDT and CDR2 YYEEEE. Trimming removed 3 bases at V and 5 bases at J, with 15 bases between. This CDR3 has 16 residues. CDR3 in amino acids: CASSSFLTEDNSPLHF. CDR3 DNA: TGTGCCAGCAGCTCTTTCTTGACAGAGGATAATTCACCCCTCCACTTT.

This clone was observed a few times. The chain is built from TRBV19 and TRBJ2-5; perhaps TRBD1 as D (7 bases). The germline CDR1 and CDR2 sequences are LNHDA and SQIVND (reference sequence). Trimming took off 8 bases at V and 4 bases at J, with 17 bases between the two ends. The CDR3 runs 14 residues. In DNA, the CDR3 is TGTGCCAGTCGTTCACAGGGGAGGTTAGAGACCCAGTACTTC. This sequence encodes CASRSQGRLETQYF. The full variable domain, its missing parts supplied by reference TRBV19 and TRBJ2-5, is DGGITQSPKYLFRKEGQNVTLSCEQNLNHDAMYWYRQDPGQGLRLIYYSQIVNDFQKGDIAEGYSVSREKKESFPLTVTSAQKNPTAFYLCASRSQGRLETQYFGPGTRLLVL.

The V and J genes are TRBV6-6 and TRBJ2-1; TRBD2 agrees at 9 bases. CDR1 MNHNY and CDR2 SVGAGI come from the germline V gene (reference sequence). J gave up 5 bases and V 0 bases, and 5 bases lay outside the gene matches. CDR3 length: 16 amino acids. CDR3 sequence (DNA): TGTGCCAGCAGTTACTCGGGCGGGAGGGCCCACAATGAGCAGTTCTTC. It encodes CASSYSGGRAHNEQFF.

V usage is TRBV20-1 and J usage is TRBJ2-7; D is perhaps TRBD1 (5 bases). Germline V lookup: CDR1 DFQATT, CDR2 SNEGSKA (reference sequence). The CDR3 spans 11 residues. Trimming left V 7 bases short and J 2 bases short, with 9 bases between. For the CDR3, the DNA is TGCAGTGTTGGGGCACCCTACGAGCAGTACTTC. Translated, it gives CSVGAPYEQYF.

This clone has a single count. Other DNA sequences in this specimen translate into the identical CDR3. V usage is TRBV18 and J usage is TRBJ1-5; TRBD1 aligns across 11 bases. The CDR3 runs to 15 residues. The germline V gene has CDR1 KGHSH and CDR2 LQKENI. V shed 2 bases, J shed 4 bases, and the junction held 1 base outside the gene matches. The CDR3 nucleotides are TGTGCCAGCTCACCAGGACAGGGGGCAAATCAGCCCCAGCATTTT. It is translated as CASSPGQGANQPQHF.

This rearrangement joins TRBV4-2 to TRBJ2-2; D is possibly TRBD1 (5 bases). Trimming pared 0 bases from V and 7 bases from J, leaving 9 bases between. This CDR3 region has 14 residues. Germline loops: CDR1 LGHNA, CDR2 YNFKEQ. As DNA, the CDR3 is TGTGCCAGCAGCCAAGATCAGGGTATCGGGGAGCTGTTTTTT. This codes for CASSQDQGIGELFF.

V usage is TRBV5-1 and J usage is TRBJ2-5, with D possibly being TRBD2 (6 bases). From germline, CDR1 is SGHRS and CDR2 YFSETQ. Trimming cost V 2 bases and J 5 bases, with 19 bases left between them. CDR3 length: 16 residues. CDR3 amino acids: CASSLGTSIFRETQYF. The CDR3 DNA sequence: TGCGCCAGCAGCTTAGGGACTTCGATTTTTAGGGAGACCCAGTACTTC. Using reference TRBV5-1 and TRBJ2-5 for the parts outside the CDR3, the full variable domain is KAGVTQTPRYLIKTRGQQVTLSCSPISGHRSVSWYQQTPGQGLQFLFEYFSETQRNKGNFPGRFSGRQFSNSRSEMNVSTLELGDSALYLCASSLGTSIFRETQYFGPGTRLLVL.

The gene calls are TRBV6-5 and TRBJ2-3, with 8 bases aligning to TRBD2. Germline CDR1 MNHEY, CDR2 SVGAGI. The CDR3 is made up of 14 amino acids. J gave up 6 bases and V 7 bases, and 9 bases lay outside the gene matches. The DNA of the CDR3 is TGTGCCAGCACGAAACTAGCGGCCGGGGATACGCAGTATTTT. Protein sequence: CASTKLAAGDTQYF.

The chain has TRBV7-3 and TRBJ2-3; 10 bases line up with TRBD2. Germline-derived CDR1 and CDR2 are SGHTA and FQGTGA. This CDR3 is built from 19 residues. With V trimmed by 0 bases and J by 1 base, 10 bases remained unmatched. The CDR3: CASSLTSLAGVQGTDTQYF. CDR3 in DNA: TGTGCCAGCAGCTTAACTTCCCTAGCGGGGGTACAAGGCACAGATACGCAGTATTTT.

The rearrangement links TRBV5-1 to TRBJ1-5, with D perhaps matching TRBD1 (6 bases). The germline V and J ends were trimmed by 1 base and 7 bases, with 9 bases remaining between them. The length of the CDR3 is 13 residues. CDR1 is SGHRS and CDR2 is YFSETQ in the germline V gene. CDR3 protein: CASSLSGVQPQHF. The CDR3 region has the DNA TGCGCCAGCAGCTTGTCAGGGGTCCAGCCCCAGCATTTT.

The rearrangement links TRBV6-6 to TRBJ2-7; 7 bases are shared with TRBD2. The ends lost 6 bases at V and 2 bases at J; junction bases unmatched: 10. This CDR3 is built from 15 residues. The germline V gene has CDR1 MNHNY and CDR2 SVGAGI (reference sequence). CDR3 loop: CASSPGAGFAYEQYF. CDR3 in DNA: TGTGCCAGCAGCCCCGGAGCGGGATTCGCCTACGAGCAGTACTTC.

This clone showed up just once. This chain links TRBV24-1 with TRBJ2-1, with 11 bases that match TRBD2. V was clipped by 4 bases and J by 4 bases; unmatched bases: 8. This CDR3 comprises 17 residues. Germline assignment: CDR1 KGHDR and CDR2 SFDVKD. As DNA, the CDR3 is TGTGCCACCAGTGACCATAGCGGGGGGGCGTTTTACAATGAGCAGTTCTTC. Residues: CATSDHSGGAFYNEQFF.

Details on this clone: The sample holds other DNA sequences that translate to the same CDR3. The rearrangement joins TRBV7-9 to TRBJ1-2; D not certain. Looked up from germline, CDR1 is SEHNR and CDR2 is FQNEAQ (reference sequence). This CDR3 is 15 amino acids long. Trimming removed 9 bases at V and 8 bases at J, with 25 bases between. The CDR3 loop is CASSRGESPAGGYTF. CDR3 nucleotides: TGTGCCAGTAGCCGAGGTGAGTCCCCCGCCGGGGGCTACACCTTC.

The CDR3 coding sequence is TGTGCCAGCAGTTATACAAATCAGCCCCAGCATTTT. It translates to CASSYTNQPQHF. This chain uses TRBV12-3 or TRBV12-4 with TRBJ1-5; D ambiguous. Trimming left V 4 bases short and J 4 bases short, with 5 bases between. CDR3 length: 12 residues.

The chain carries TRBV4-2 and TRBJ2-5; weak D call: TRBD2 (6 bases). The germline gives CDR1 LGHNA, CDR2 YNFKEQ. This CDR3 spans 15 amino acids. Trimming cost V 4 bases and J 5 bases, with 17 bases left between them. CDR3 nucleotides: TGTGCCAGCAGCCCAGAGTTTGGGAGCGGGGAGACCCAGTACTTC. It translates to CASSPEFGSGETQYF.

The J gene is TRBJ2-2, the V gene TRBV5-5; TRBD1 is a possible D gene (7 bases). V was pared by 0 bases and J by 3 bases, with 18 bases between. Germline V gene data show CDR1 as SGHKS and CDR2 as YYEKEE (reference sequence). The CDR3 consists of 18 residues. CDR3 amino acids: CASSLEEGAKQYTGELFF. The CDR3 nucleotides read TGTGCCAGCAGCTTGGAGGAGGGGGCGAAACAATACACCGGGGAGCTGTTTTTT.

J is TRBJ1-5 and V is TRBV7-2; 7 positions agree with TRBD1. Per germline, CDR1 SGHTA and CDR2 FQGNSA. Unmatched junction bases numbered 6, after V lost 1 base and J lost 6 bases. The length of the CDR3 is 15 residues. The CDR3, as DNA: TGTGCCAGCAGCTTAGATGAGGGGGCCCGTCAGCCCCAGCATTTT. It translates to CASSLDEGARQPQHF. Looking up the rest from reference TRBV7-2 and TRBJ1-5 gives the full variable domain: GAGVSQSPSNKVTEKGKDVELRCDPISGHTALYWYRQSLGQGLEFLIYFQGNSAPDKSGLPSDRFSAERTGGSVSTLTIQRTQQEDSAVYLCASSLDEGARQPQHFGDGTRLSIL.

This chain uses TRBV6-6 with TRBJ1-5; D call uncertain. In germline, CDR1 is MNHNY, CDR2 SVGAGI (reference sequence). The CDR3 runs to 11 residues. The V gene lost 11 bases and the J gene lost 2 bases, with 7 bases spanning the gap. CDR3 DNA sequence: TGTGCCGCCGGGGGCAATCAGCCCCAGCATTTT. It codes for CAAGGNQPQHF.

This sequence joins TRBV5-6 and TRBJ2-4, with TRBD2 matching 7 bases. Germline V gives CDR1 SGHDT, CDR2 YYEEEE. This CDR3 contains 16 residues. The trim removed 4 bases at V and 7 bases at J, leaving 14 bases unmatched. DNA for the CDR3: TGTGCCAGCAGCCTACTCGGGACTACCAAGGGGAACATTCAGTACTTC. Its translation: CASSLLGTTKGNIQYF.

This chain connects TRBV5-1 to TRBJ1-4, with D possibly TRBD1 on 5 matching bases. Germline loops: CDR1 SGHRS, CDR2 YFSETQ. The CDR3 length is 16 residues. With 0 bases removed from V and 3 bases from J, the gap between germline ends came to 12 bases. The CDR3 loop is CASSLEGRAANEKLFF. The DNA for the CDR3 is TGCGCCAGCAGCTTGGAGGGCAGGGCGGCTAATGAAAAACTGTTTTTT.

The chain combines TRBV7-8 with TRBJ2-3; D gene ambiguous. CDR1 is SGHVS and CDR2 is FQNEAQ in the germline V gene. CDR3 length: 12 amino acids. V was cut by 5 bases and J by 6 bases, with 9 bases left in between. CDR3 loop: CASSLYGDTQYF. Here the CDR3 DNA reads TGTGCCAGCAGCCTTTACGGGGATACGCAGTATTTT.

The chain is built from TRBV15 and TRBJ1-5; weak D call: TRBD1 (6 bases). The CDR3 totals 13 residues. V was pared by 9 bases and J by 0 bases, with 9 bases between. Germline values: CDR1 LNHNV, CDR2 YYDKDF (reference sequence). CDR3 bases: TGTGCCACTGGACAGTTTAGCAATCAGCCCCAGCATTTT. It specifies CATGQFSNQPQHF.

The genes are TRBV5-6 and TRBJ1-1, with D possibly matching TRBD1 (6 bases). Germline V CDR1 and CDR2: SGHDT, YYEEEE. This CDR3 spans 15 amino acids. Trimming pared 4 bases from V and 0 bases from J, leaving 13 bases between. The CDR3 DNA reads TGTGCCAGCAGCGGAACAGGGAACATGAACACTGAAGCTTTCTTT. It translates to CASSGTGNMNTEAFF.

The chain employs TRBV28 and TRBJ2-7; 8 nucleotides match TRBD1. This CDR3 has 12 residues. From germline, CDR1 is MDHEN and CDR2 SYDVKM. With 7 bases clipped from V and 6 bases from J, the junction kept 5 bases outside the gene matches. CDR3: CASIQGVGEQYF. The CDR3 coding sequence is TGTGCCAGCATACAGGGGGTGGGCGAGCAGTACTTC.

This rearrangement joins TRBV2 to TRBJ1-5; TRBD1 might be the D (5 bases). Trimming left V 6 bases short and J 2 bases short, with 26 bases between. This CDR3 is 19 amino acids long. Per the germline V gene, CDR1 is SNHLY and CDR2 is FYNNEI. CDR3 loop: CASSTRGGFIAGGNQPQHF. The CDR3 DNA follows: TGTGCCAGCAGCACGCGTGGGGGGTTTATTGCAGGTGGCAATCAGCCCCAGCATTTT.

CDR3 loop: CASSSQGFGFDQPQHF. The CDR3 DNA follows: TGTGCCAGCAGCTCCCAGGGGTTTGGGTTCGATCAGCCCCAGCATTTT. The J gene is TRBJ1-5, the V gene TRBV7-8, with TRBD1 as a possible D gene (6 bases). Germline V CDR1 and CDR2: SGHVS, FQNEAQ. The V end lost 4 bases, the J end lost 5 bases, and 18 bases lay between the germline ends. This CDR3 comprises 16 residues.